This T cell receptor beta chain was profiled in a study of blood T cell repertoires in COVID-19. Background on the study: The United States, Italy and Spain provided the acute and convalescent COVID-19 samples.

Data came from immunoSEQ multiplex PCR; TCRdb stores just in-frame clones and leaves some out. The profile shows 85,000 to 130,000 clones, around 90% of them singletons. Germline-derived CDR1 and CDR2 are MNHEY and SVGEGT. This CDR3 contains 17 residues. V was trimmed by 0 bases and J by 2 bases, leaving 11 bases between them. This sequence joins TRBV6-2 or TRBV6-3 and TRBJ1-6, with D possibly being TRBD1 (6 bases). The source material was peripheral blood. The clonotype originates from a human donor in a cohort sampled during active COVID-19. The CDR3 reads CASSYSGDKTYNSPLHF. CDR3 DNA sequence: TGTGCCAGCAGTTACTCGGGGGACAAGACCTATAATTCACCCCTCCACTTT.